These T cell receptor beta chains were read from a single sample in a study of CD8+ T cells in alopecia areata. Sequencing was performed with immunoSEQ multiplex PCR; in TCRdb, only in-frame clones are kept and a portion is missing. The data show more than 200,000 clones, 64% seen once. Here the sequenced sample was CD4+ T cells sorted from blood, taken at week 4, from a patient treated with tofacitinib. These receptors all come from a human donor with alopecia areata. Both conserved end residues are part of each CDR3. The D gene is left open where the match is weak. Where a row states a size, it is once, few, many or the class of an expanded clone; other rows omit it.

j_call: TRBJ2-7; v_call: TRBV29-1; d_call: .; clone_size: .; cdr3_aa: CSVVGPYYEQYF; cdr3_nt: TGCAGCGTTGTTGGACCGTACTACGAGCAGTACTTC
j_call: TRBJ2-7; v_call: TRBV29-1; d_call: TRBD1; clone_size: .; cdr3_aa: CSATPGTGNLKQYF; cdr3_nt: TGCAGCGCTACCCCCGGGACAGGGAACCTCAAGCAGTACTTC
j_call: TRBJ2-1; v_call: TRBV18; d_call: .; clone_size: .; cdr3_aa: CASSPMGAGYEQFF; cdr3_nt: TGTGCCAGCTCACCAATGGGAGCGGGTTATGAGCAGTTCTTC
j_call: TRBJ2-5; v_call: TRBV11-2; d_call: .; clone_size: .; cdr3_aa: CASSSPGGVGETQYF; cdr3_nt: TGTGCCAGCAGCTCCCCGGGTGGAGTGGGAGAGACCCAGTACTTC
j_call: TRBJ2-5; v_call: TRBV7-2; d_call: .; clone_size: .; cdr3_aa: CASSLSGEETQYF; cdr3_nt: TGTGCCAGCAGCTTATCGGGGGAAGAGACCCAGTACTTC
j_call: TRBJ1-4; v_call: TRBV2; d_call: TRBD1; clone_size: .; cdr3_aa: CASSAGQINEKLFF; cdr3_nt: TGTGCCAGCAGCGCGGGACAGATCAATGAAAAACTGTTTTTT
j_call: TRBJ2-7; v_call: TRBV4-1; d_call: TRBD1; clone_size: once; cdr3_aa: CASRAAGGTGWYEQYF; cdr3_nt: TGCGCCAGCAGGGCCGCCGGGGGGACAGGGTGGTACGAGCAGTACTTC
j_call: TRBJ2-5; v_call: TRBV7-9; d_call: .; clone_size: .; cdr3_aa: CASSFTSETQYF; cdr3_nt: TGTGCCAGCAGCTTCACTTCAGAGACCCAGTACTTC
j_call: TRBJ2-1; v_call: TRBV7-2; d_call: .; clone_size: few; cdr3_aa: CASSLRNEQFF; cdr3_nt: TGTGCCAGCAGCTTACGAAATGAGCAGTTCTTC
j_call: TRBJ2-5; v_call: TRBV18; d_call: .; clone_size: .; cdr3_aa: CASSAGKQETQYF; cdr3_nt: TGTGCCAGCTCAGCGGGAAAGCAAGAGACCCAGTACTTC
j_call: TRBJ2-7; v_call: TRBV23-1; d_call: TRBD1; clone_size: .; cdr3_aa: CASGAAQGGSSYEQYF; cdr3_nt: TGCGCCAGCGGAGCAGCACAGGGGGGCAGCTCCTACGAGCAGTACTTC
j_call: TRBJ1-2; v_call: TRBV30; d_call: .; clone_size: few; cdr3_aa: CAWASAYGYTF; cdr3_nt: TGTGCCTGGGCGTCGGCCTATGGCTACACCTTC
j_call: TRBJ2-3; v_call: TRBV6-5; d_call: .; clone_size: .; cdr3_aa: CASSYSISQLTDTQYF; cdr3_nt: TGTGCCAGCAGTTACTCGATTTCACAGCTCACAGATACGCAGTATTTT
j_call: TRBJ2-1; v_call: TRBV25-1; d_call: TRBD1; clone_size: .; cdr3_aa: CASSVGQGPYNEQFF; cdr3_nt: TGTGCCAGCAGTGTCGGACAGGGGCCCTACAATGAGCAGTTCTTC
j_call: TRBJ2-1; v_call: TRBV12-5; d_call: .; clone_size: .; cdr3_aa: CASGLGPSGNEQFF; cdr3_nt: TGTGCTAGTGGTTTGGGGCCCTCTGGGAATGAGCAGTTCTTC
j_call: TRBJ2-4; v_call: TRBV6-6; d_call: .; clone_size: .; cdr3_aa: CASSRELAKNIQYF; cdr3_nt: TGTGCCAGCAGTCGGGAGCTAGCCAAAAACATTCAGTACTTC
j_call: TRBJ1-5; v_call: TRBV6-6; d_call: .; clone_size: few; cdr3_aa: CASSYGEANQPQHF; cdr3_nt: TGTGCCAGCAGCTACGGGGAGGCCAACCAGCCCCAGCATTTT
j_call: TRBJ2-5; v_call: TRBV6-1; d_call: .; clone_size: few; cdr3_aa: CASSPLVGQETQYF; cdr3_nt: TGTGCCAGCAGTCCCCTGGTTGGTCAAGAGACCCAGTACTTC
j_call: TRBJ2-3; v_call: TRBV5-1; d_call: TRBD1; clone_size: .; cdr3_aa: CASKPGQGVDTQYF; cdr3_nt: TGCGCCAGCAAACCGGGACAGGGGGTAGATACGCAGTATTTT